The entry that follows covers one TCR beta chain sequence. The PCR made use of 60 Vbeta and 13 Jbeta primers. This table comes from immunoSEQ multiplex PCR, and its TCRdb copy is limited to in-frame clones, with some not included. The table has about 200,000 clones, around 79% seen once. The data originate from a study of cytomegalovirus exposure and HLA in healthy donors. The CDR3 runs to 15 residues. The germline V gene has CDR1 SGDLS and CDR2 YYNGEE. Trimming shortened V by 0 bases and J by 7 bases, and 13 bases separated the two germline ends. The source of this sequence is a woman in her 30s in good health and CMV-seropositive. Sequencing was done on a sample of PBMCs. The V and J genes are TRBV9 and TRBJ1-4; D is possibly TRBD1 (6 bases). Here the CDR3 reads CASSVAQGWSEKLFF. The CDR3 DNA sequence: TGTGCCAGCAGCGTAGCGCAGGGGTGGAGTGAAAAACTGTTTTTT.